The 32 T cell receptor beta chains below were found in one sample sequenced in a study of T cell repertoires in cytomegalovirus infection (dated by TCRdb to between 2018 and 2020). The sequencer was an Illumina HiSeq 1500. The public reads were reanalyzed by TCRdb: fastp trimming at Q25, MiXCR alignment, in-frame beta chains only. Each record represents a unique CDR3 protein, reported with the most common genes and DNA among its rows. For this sample the table gives approximately 750,000 distinct CDR3 sequences, of which under 40% were detected only once. The top ten hold about 2.8% of the sample. Sequenced: PBMCs. All receptors derive from a human donor in good health (CMV status not recorded). Some clones in this sample may be carry-over from other donors' samples.

In this sample, this clonotype turned up many times. The CDR3 bases are TGTGCCAGCAGTTTCTGGGAAGGACTAGCGGGAGGTAGCGGCGAGCAGTACTTC. Protein sequence: CASSFWEGLAGGSGEQYF. The genes are TRBV28 and TRBJ2-7; TRBD2 agrees at 14 bases. V shed 3 bases, J shed 6 bases, and the junction held 13 bases outside the gene matches. Germline CDR1 reads MDHEN; CDR2 reads SYDVKM. This CDR3 spans 18 amino acids.

This clonotype has a count of ten or more. The J gene is TRBJ1-3, the V gene TRBV7-2, with D perhaps TRBD1 (5 bases). The V end lost 6 bases, the J end lost 3 bases, and 12 bases lay between the germline ends. The CDR3 has 14 amino acids. Germline V gene sequence: CDR1 SGHTA, CDR2 FQGNSA. The CDR3 DNA reads as TGTGCCAGCAGTCCGGACATAGGTGGAAACACCATATATTTT. Protein: CASSPDIGGNTIYF.

The chain carries TRBV7-2 and TRBJ1-3; TRBD1 agrees at 8 bases. The CDR3 covers 17 residues. V dropped 4 bases and J dropped 0; count of bases not matched to a gene: 8. Germline CDR1 is SGHTA and CDR2 is FQGNSA. CDR3 residues: CASSYRGVGVSGNTIYF. CDR3 sequence (DNA): TGTGCCAGCAGCTACAGGGGGGTAGGGGTCTCTGGAAACACCATATATTTT.

V gene TRBV20-1 combines with J gene TRBJ2-3; D not certain. The V end lost 0 bases, the J end lost 1 base, and 17 bases lay between the germline ends. Germline CDR1 is DFQATT and CDR2 is SNEGSKA (reference sequence). The CDR3 has 17 amino acids. This CDR3 is CSARDLRRATGTDTQYF. The CDR3 DNA reads as TGCAGTGCTAGAGACCTCAGACGGGCTACCGGCACAGATACGCAGTATTTT.

This chain links TRBV6-1 with TRBJ2-7; 7 bases align to TRBD1. This CDR3 region has 14 residues. Germline CDR1 is MNHNS and CDR2 is SASEGT. V dropped 3 bases and J dropped 2; count of bases not matched to a gene: 4. The DNA for the CDR3 is TGTGCCAGCAGTGATCGGGACAGCACCTACGAGCAGTACTTC. Protein sequence: CASSDRDSTYEQYF.

V gene TRBV7-6 combines with J gene TRBJ1-1, with unresolved D. The CDR3 spans 13 residues. Germline V gene data show CDR1 as SGHVS and CDR2 as FNYEAQ. V lost 6 bases, J lost 0 bases, and 8 bases lay in between. In nucleotides, the CDR3 is TGTGCCAGCAGGAAAGATATGAACACTGAAGCTTTCTTT. Translation gives CASRKDMNTEAFF.

This clonotype was observed a handful of times. This rearrangement joins TRBV29-1 to TRBJ2-1; 7 nucleotides agree with TRBD2. This CDR3 has 14 amino acids. J gave up 7 bases and V 7 bases, and 13 bases lay outside the gene matches. Germline-derived CDR1 and CDR2 are SQVTM and ANQGSEA. The CDR3: CSAPAGTIFNEQFF. In nucleotides, the CDR3 is TGCAGCGCCCCCGCCGGGACTATCTTTAATGAGCAGTTCTTC.

Of note for this clonotype: The germline gene is not matched at one end of the junction; a read error may be the cause. This chain joins TRBV7-2 and TRBJ2-1; D is uncertain. The CDR3 runs 14 residues. Germline CDR1 is SGHTA and CDR2 is FQGNSA. The CDR3 region has the DNA TGTGCCAGCAGCTTACGGGTCATTATCAATGAGCAGTTATTC. This gives the protein CASSLRVIINEQLF.

This clonotype was observed at least ten times. This rearrangement joins TRBV7-6 to TRBJ2-5, with TRBD2 matching over 15 bases. There are 15 residues in the CDR3. Germline V lookup: CDR1 SGHVS, CDR2 FNYEAQ. Germline trimming cut 5 bases from V and 7 bases from J; bases unmatched to any gene: 5. CDR3 sequence: CASSPRTSGGVTQYF. Here the CDR3 DNA reads TGTGCCAGCAGCCCGCGGACTAGCGGGGGGGTGACCCAGTACTTC.

The rearrangement links TRBV23-1 to TRBJ2-7, with D tentatively TRBD1 (6 bases). TRBV23-1 falls under the ORF class, with uncertain function. V dropped 2 bases and J dropped 0 bases, with 11 bases sitting between them. The CDR3 has 15 residues. The DNA for the CDR3 is TGCGCCAGCAGTCAAGAGGGACATAGCTCCTACGAGCAGTACTTC. It codes for CASSQEGHSSYEQYF.

The rearrangement uses TRBV7-6 and TRBJ1-1, with unresolved D. The CDR3 is 12 residues long. Germline V gene sequence: CDR1 SGHVS, CDR2 FNYEAQ. The germline V and J ends were trimmed by 5 bases and 1 base, with 5 bases remaining between them. In DNA, the CDR3 is TGTGCCAGCAGCACCCCGAACACTGAAGCTTTCTTT. Protein product: CASSTPNTEAFF.

As for this clonotype: A read error is likely, as this CDR3 ends without the conserved phenylalanine or tryptophan. The rearrangement uses TRBV9 and TRBJ2-1, with no clear D. From germline, CDR1 is SGDLS and CDR2 YYNGEE. The germline V and J ends were trimmed by 4 bases and 0 bases, with 14 bases remaining between them. The CDR3 spans 16 residues. The CDR3 loop reads CASSPRLGSSYNEQFL. CDR3 nucleotides: TGTGCCAGCAGCCCGCGTCTGGGCAGCTCCTACAATGAGCAGTTCTTA.

The chain joins TRBV20-1 to TRBJ2-7, with TRBD1 as a possible D gene (6 bases). The V and J ends lost 5 bases and 0 bases respectively, with 17 bases between them. CDR1 is DFQATT, CDR2 SNEGSKA, per germline (reference sequence). This CDR3 is 15 amino acids long. DNA for the CDR3: TGCAGTGCTTACCCCTCGACAGGCTTCTCCTACGAGCAGTACTTC. Protein product: CSAYPSTGFSYEQYF.

The chain combines TRBV19 with TRBJ2-1; D perhaps matches TRBD1 (6 bases). Germline V gives CDR1 LNHDA, CDR2 SQIVND (reference sequence). V shed 6 bases and J shed 6 bases, with 18 bases lying between them. The CDR3 length is 15 residues. DNA of the CDR3: TGTGCCAGTAGGTCGGACAGAACGGCCTCCAATGAGCAGTTCTTC. Its translation is CASRSDRTASNEQFF.

J is TRBJ2-7 and V is TRBV29-1, with 7 bases that match TRBD1. The J segment lost 5 bases and the V segment lost 6 bases, leaving 10 bases of the junction unmatched. The germline V gene encodes CDR1 SQVTM and CDR2 ANQGSEA. The CDR3 is 13 amino acids. In nucleotides, the CDR3 is TGCAGCGTAGACAGACAGGGAGTCGACGAGCAGTACTTC. This translates into CSVDRQGVDEQYF.

The chain uses TRBV5-6 and TRBJ1-2; 7 nucleotides line up with TRBD1. Germline CDR1 and CDR2: SGHDT and YYEEEE. Trimming at V came to 4 bases and at J to 4 bases, leaving 10 bases not matched to a gene. The length of the CDR3 is 15 residues. The CDR3 loop is CASSPEPGGGYGYTF. Written as DNA, the CDR3 is TGTGCCAGCAGCCCGGAACCAGGGGGAGGCTATGGCTACACCTTC. Supplemented by reference TRBV5-6 and TRBJ1-2, the full variable domain reads DAGVTQSPTHLIKTRGQQVTLRCSPKSGHDTVSWYQQALGQGPQFIFQYYEEEERQRGNFPDRFSGHQFPNYSSELNVNALLLGDSALYLCASSPEPGGGYGYTFGSGTRLTVV.

The chain employs TRBV28 and TRBJ2-7; no firm D call. The CDR3 sequence is 13 residues long. V was shortened by 5 bases and J by 3 bases, with 11 bases between the two germline ends. Germline CDR1 and CDR2: MDHEN and SYDVKM. CDR3 residues: CASSRARYYEQYF. The DNA of the CDR3 is TGTGCCAGCAGTCGGGCCAGATACTACGAGCAGTACTTC.

The chain carries TRBV10-3 and TRBJ1-1, with 7 bases that match TRBD1. CDR1 and CDR2 (germline): ENHRY, SYGVKD. V dropped 10 bases and J dropped 5; count of bases not matched to a gene: 22. This CDR3 is 17 amino acids long. The CDR3 sequence is CATTKYARQGTETEAFF. The DNA for the CDR3 is TGTGCCACCACAAAATACGCCAGACAGGGAACGGAGACTGAAGCTTTCTTT.

The chain recombines TRBV20-1 with TRBJ2-1, with 11 nucleotides matching TRBD2. Germline CDR1 and CDR2: DFQATT and SNEGSKA (reference sequence). Trimming cost V 0 bases and J 4 bases; bases outside gene matches: 8. The CDR3 length is 17 residues. The CDR3 DNA follows: TGCAGTGCTAGAGAGTGGGGGACTAGCGGAAGGTACAATGAGCAGTTCTTC. Its translation: CSAREWGTSGRYNEQFF.

V gene TRBV5-1 combines with J gene TRBJ2-1; D is perhaps TRBD1 (6 bases). This CDR3 comprises 16 residues. V lost 2 bases and J 0 bases, leaving 12 bases between the germline ends. Germline V gene data show CDR1 as SGHRS and CDR2 as YFSETQ. CDR3 coding DNA: TGCGCCAGCAGCTTCAAGGCAGGGGTCTCCTACAATGAGCAGTTCTTC. Translating it yields CASSFKAGVSYNEQFF.

This clonotype was seen many times. V usage is TRBV7-8 and J usage is TRBJ2-3; 10 bases agree with TRBD1. V dropped 5 bases and J dropped 4; count of bases not matched to a gene: 3. Germline V gene sequence: CDR1 SGHVS, CDR2 FQNEAQ. CDR3 length equals 14 residues. In DNA, the CDR3 is TGTGCCAGCAGCCCAGGGACAGGGGCAGATACGCAGTATTTT. It specifies CASSPGTGADTQYF.

The V call is TRBV6-2 or TRBV6-3, the J call TRBJ2-1; a possible D gene is TRBD2 (6 bases). V was clipped by 6 bases and J by 9 bases, with 15 bases between them. This CDR3 is 13 amino acids long. Germline values: CDR1 MNHEY, CDR2 SVGEGT. For the CDR3, the DNA is TGTGCCAGCAGCCAGATCAGGCGGGGTGAGCAGTTCTTC. Translating it yields CASSQIRRGEQFF.

The chain uses TRBV12-3 or TRBV12-4 and TRBJ1-1; D unresolved. Deletions cut 7 bases from V and 0 bases from J, with 12 bases between. This CDR3 contains 14 residues. The CDR3 nucleotides read TGTGCCAGCACCTCGGCGGGCATGAACACTGAAGCTTTCTTT. This codes for CASTSAGMNTEAFF.

This clonotype was counted at least ten times. For the CDR3, the DNA is TGTGCCAGCAGCTTTCTTCAGGACACCATATATTTT. Its protein product is CASSFLQDTIYF. The chain employs TRBV7-6 and TRBJ1-3; D remains ambiguous. In germline, CDR1 is SGHVS, CDR2 FNYEAQ. V lost 3 bases and J lost 8, with 8 bases in between. This CDR3 spans 12 amino acids. Using reference TRBV7-6 and TRBJ1-3 for the parts outside the CDR3, the full variable domain is GAGVSQSPRYKVTKRGQDVALRCDPISGHVSLYWYRQALGQGPEFLTYFNYEAQQDKSGLPNDRFSAERPEGSISTLTIQRTEQRDSAMYRCASSFLQDTIYFGEGSWLTVV.

The sample holds a few counts of this clonotype. This chain connects TRBV7-9 to TRBJ2-7, with 12 bases matching TRBD1. Trimming at V came to 5 bases and at J to 9 bases, leaving 14 bases not matched to a gene. This CDR3 region has 16 residues. Germline V lookup: CDR1 SEHNR, CDR2 FQNEAQ (reference sequence). The CDR3 DNA reads as TGTGCCAGCAGCCCCTTTAGTTGGGACAGGGGGCAGGTGCAGTACTTC. It encodes CASSPFSWDRGQVQYF.

This clonotype occurred many times. V usage is TRBV12-3 or TRBV12-4 and J usage is TRBJ2-7; 7 bases align to TRBD1. V shed 6 bases and J 4 bases; nucleotides not matched to a gene: 12. The CDR3 covers 15 residues. CDR3 sequence reads: CASSTPGQVVYEQYF. CDR3 sequence (DNA): TGTGCCAGCAGCACCCCTGGACAGGTTGTGTACGAGCAGTACTTC.

The chain joins TRBV7-9 to TRBJ2-7; D might be TRBD2 (6 bases). The V and J ends lost 2 bases and 5 bases respectively, with 13 bases between them. The CDR3 runs 14 residues. Germline CDR1 SEHNR, CDR2 FQNEAQ (reference sequence). Here the CDR3 reads CASSLRGIQNEQYF. CDR3 in DNA: TGTGCCAGCAGCTTACGGGGGATTCAGAACGAGCAGTACTTC.

This clonotype was seen once. The chain employs TRBV7-2 and TRBJ2-2; 7 bases are a match to TRBD1. The CDR3 totals 16 residues. CDR1 is SGHTA and CDR2 is FQGNSA in the germline V gene. V lost 4 bases, J lost 7 bases, and 12 bases stayed unmatched. The CDR3 bases are TGTGCCAGCAGCTCCCTCCTGACAGGGAATGGCGGGGAGCTGTTTTTT. It yields the protein CASSSLLTGNGGELFF.

This clonotype was picked up a small number of times. The rearrangement joins TRBV28 to TRBJ1-2; D is unresolved. V was shortened by 5 bases and J by 4 bases, with 14 bases between the two germline ends. The CDR3 has 14 residues. Germline CDR1 MDHEN, CDR2 SYDVKM. The CDR3 bases are TGTGCCAGCAGTCCCGGACTGCGGGGCTATGGCTACACCTTC. Amino acid sequence: CASSPGLRGYGYTF.

The chain combines TRBV28 with TRBJ2-7; 10 bases align to TRBD1. The CDR3 length is 19 residues. Per germline, CDR1 MDHEN and CDR2 SYDVKM. The junction had 21 bases not matched to a gene; V was cut back by 6 bases and J by 4 bases. CDR3 DNA: TGTGCCAGCAGAAGTTTGGCCCAGACGCGGAGGACAGGGGGGTACGAGCAGTACTTC. Protein: CASRSLAQTRRTGGYEQYF.

The V and J genes are TRBV7-9 and TRBJ2-1; 7 bases fit TRBD2. The CDR3 extends over 20 amino acids. Per germline, CDR1 SEHNR and CDR2 FQNEAQ (reference sequence). With V trimmed by 3 bases and J by 0 bases, 17 bases remained unmatched. The CDR3 loop reads CASSFIGGSYTESSYNEQFF. CDR3 nucleotides: TGTGCCAGCAGCTTTATTGGCGGGAGCTATACAGAGAGCTCCTACAATGAGCAGTTCTTC.

This sequence joins TRBV14 and TRBJ1-6; the D gene is possibly TRBD1 (5 bases). V shed 4 bases and J shed 7 bases, with 14 bases lying between them. The CDR3 has 15 residues. Germline CDR1 and CDR2: SGHDN and FVKESK. Here the CDR3 reads CASSPRQYTNSPLHF. CDR3 coding DNA: TGTGCCAGCAGCCCCAGACAGTATACAAATTCACCCCTCCACTTT.